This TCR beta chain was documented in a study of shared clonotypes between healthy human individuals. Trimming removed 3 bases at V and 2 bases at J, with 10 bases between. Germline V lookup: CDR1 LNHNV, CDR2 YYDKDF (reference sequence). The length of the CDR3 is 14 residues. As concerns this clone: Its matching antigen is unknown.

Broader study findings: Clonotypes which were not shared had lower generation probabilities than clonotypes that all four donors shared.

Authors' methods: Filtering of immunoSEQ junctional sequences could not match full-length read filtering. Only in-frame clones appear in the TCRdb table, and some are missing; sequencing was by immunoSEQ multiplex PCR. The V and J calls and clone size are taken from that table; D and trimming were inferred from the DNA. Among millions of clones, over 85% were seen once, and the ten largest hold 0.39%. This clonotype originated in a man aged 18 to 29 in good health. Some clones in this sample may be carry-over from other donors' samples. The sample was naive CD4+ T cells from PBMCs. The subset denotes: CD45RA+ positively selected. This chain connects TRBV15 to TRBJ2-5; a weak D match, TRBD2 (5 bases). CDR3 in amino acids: CATSSGLTQETQYF. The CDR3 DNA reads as TGTGCCACCAGCAGCGGACTGACACAAGAGACCCAGTACTTC.